The 30 T cell receptor beta chains in this list originate from one sample, sequenced in a study of T cells in Graves' hyperthyroidism and ophthalmopathy. The CDR3 regions of TCR beta were amplified from RNA transcripts. First-round RT-PCR targeting the TCR CDR3 was performed with the HTBI primer set. One entry per CDR3 protein results from TCRdb running MiXCR on the multiplex PCR reads. The repertoire holds under 600,000 distinct CDR3 sequences, with around 16% as singletons. Sequenced: blood. These receptor sequences come from a woman in her forties with Graves' ophthalmopathy.

This clonotype was recorded a few times. V gene TRBV10-3 combines with J gene TRBJ1-2; possibly TRBD1 for D (6 bases). CDR3 length: 14 residues. Germline V gives CDR1 ENHRY, CDR2 SYGVKD. The V and J ends lost 5 bases and 2 bases respectively, with 12 bases between them. In nucleotides, the CDR3 is TGTGCCATCAGTCCGGACAGCGGAAACTATGGCTACACCTTC. Its protein is CAISPDSGNYGYTF.

In this sample, this clonotype turned up many times. V gene TRBV28 combines with J gene TRBJ2-5, with D perhaps TRBD1 (6 bases). The ends were cut back, 6 bases at V and 4 bases at J, with 18 bases in the middle. Germline V CDR1 and CDR2: MDHEN, SYDVKM. This CDR3 comprises 15 residues. Here the CDR3 DNA reads TGTGCCAGCAGCCTTCGCCGACAGGCCCTAGAGACCCAGTACTTC. Translation gives CASSLRRQALETQYF.

This clonotype was recorded at least ten times. This chain connects TRBV12-3 or TRBV12-4 to TRBJ1-1; D is perhaps TRBD1 (5 bases). This CDR3 contains 16 residues. The germline V and J ends were trimmed by 6 bases and 0 bases, with 17 bases remaining between them. The CDR3 loop reads CASSPSLGGVNTEAFF. CDR3 in DNA: TGTGCCAGCAGCCCCAGCTTGGGGGGGGTGAACACTGAAGCTTTCTTT.

The chain carries TRBV7-9 and TRBJ2-4, with TRBD2 identical over 7 bases. The ends lost 6 bases at V and 0 bases at J; junction bases unmatched: 5. This CDR3 has 15 amino acids. In germline, CDR1 is SEHNR, CDR2 FQNEAQ (reference sequence). The CDR3 DNA follows: TGTGCCAGCAGTCCTAGCGGCCTAGCCAAAAACATTCAGTACTTC. Amino acid sequence: CASSPSGLAKNIQYF. The full variable domain, its missing parts supplied by reference TRBV7-9 and TRBJ2-4, is DTGVSQNPRHKITKRGQNVTFRCDPISEHNRLYWYRQTLGQGPEFLTYFQNEAQLEKSRLLSDRFSAERPKGSFSTLEIQRTEQGDSAMYLCASSPSGLAKNIQYFGAGTRLSVL.

This clonotype was seen at least ten times. The gene calls are TRBV5-1 and TRBJ1-1; D possibly corresponds to TRBD1 (6 bases). The CDR3 runs to 15 residues. Germline-derived CDR1 and CDR2 are SGHRS and YFSETQ. V lost 1 base and J 1 base, leaving 11 bases between the germline ends. The CDR3 region is CASSLFAGQNTEAFF. The CDR3 region has the DNA TGCGCCAGCAGCTTGTTTGCGGGACAGAACACTGAAGCTTTCTTT.

This clonotype was seen many times. V and J are TRBV3-1 and TRBJ1-1; 8 bases line up with TRBD1. CDR3 length: 14 residues. Germline V CDR1 and CDR2: LGHDT, YNNKEL (reference sequence). V trimming: 0 bases; J trimming: 6 bases; junction bases outside the gene matches: 3. The DNA of the CDR3 is TGTGCCAGCAGCCAAGATGCAGGGGGCCCTGAAGCTTTCTTT. Translation gives CASSQDAGGPEAFF.

This clonotype was seen at least ten times. This rearrangement joins TRBV5-8 to TRBJ1-2, with D unclear. V was pared by 0 bases and J by 6 bases, with 15 bases between. This CDR3 spans 15 amino acids. Germline CDR1 SGHTS, CDR2 YDEGEE. The CDR3 DNA reads TGTGCCAGCAGCTTGGGGAAGGTACGGCGGAATGGCTACACCTTC. Its protein is CASSLGKVRRNGYTF.

The chain couples TRBV10-3 to TRBJ2-3; a possible D gene is TRBD2 (6 bases). The CDR3 length is 14 residues. V lost 8 bases and J lost 0, with 12 bases in between. Germline V gives CDR1 ENHRY, CDR2 SYGVKD. Here the CDR3 DNA reads TGTGCCATCGCGGGAAGCCATAGCACAGATACGCAGTATTTT. Its protein product is CAIAGSHSTDTQYF.

This clonotype was counted ten times or more. The chain employs TRBV11-1 and TRBJ2-5; D gene uncertain. Germline V CDR1 and CDR2: SGHAT, FQDESV (reference sequence). This CDR3 has 13 amino acids. V was cut by 5 bases and J by 0 bases, with 7 bases left in between. The CDR3 nucleotides read TGTGCCAGCAGCGGCACGGACCAAGAGACCCAGTACTTC. This translates into CASSGTDQETQYF.

This clonotype was observed many times. This rearrangement joins TRBV5-1 to TRBJ2-3; 10 nucleotides match TRBD1. V was clipped by 0 bases and J by 6 bases; unmatched bases: 4. Looked up from germline, CDR1 is SGHRS and CDR2 is YFSETQ. This CDR3 spans 15 amino acids. The CDR3 protein is CASSLAGTGEDTQYF. The DNA for the CDR3 is TGCGCCAGCAGCTTGGCTGGGACAGGGGAGGATACGCAGTATTTT.

This clonotype was recorded at least ten times. The rearrangement uses TRBV18 and TRBJ1-2; 9 nucleotides line up with TRBD1. The germline V gene encodes CDR1 KGHSH and CDR2 LQKENI. V dropped 8 bases and J dropped 4; count of bases not matched to a gene: 8. The CDR3 runs 14 residues. This chain's CDR3 is CASSPGQGGYGYTF. CDR3 bases: TGTGCCAGCAGTCCGGGACAGGGAGGCTATGGCTACACCTTC.

This clonotype was detected only once. The V gene is TRBV14, the J gene TRBJ2-3; D is possibly TRBD2 (5 bases). The CDR3 runs to 13 residues. Trimming stripped 0 bases from V and 7 bases from J, with 8 bases between. Germline V lookup: CDR1 SGHDN, CDR2 FVKESK. The CDR3 nucleotides are TGTGCCAGCAGCCAAGAAGGAGGTAATACGCAGTATTTT. It translates to CASSQEGGNTQYF.

Remarks on this clonotype: A much more abundant neighbour one base away suggests this may be a read error. The CDR3: CASSPGLAGGPAQYF. CDR3 in DNA: TGCGCCAGCAGCCCCGGACTAGCGGGGGGGCCAGCGCAGTATTTT. This sequence joins TRBV5-1 and TRBJ2-3, with 15 bases identical to TRBD2. Germline loops: CDR1 SGHRS, CDR2 YFSETQ. V lost 4 bases, J lost 10 bases, and 7 bases stayed unmatched. This CDR3 contains 15 residues.

This clonotype was counted many times. This sequence joins TRBV2 and TRBJ2-7, with 7 bases identical to TRBD1. V gave up 8 bases and J gave up 3 bases; unmatched junction bases: 7. The CDR3 runs 13 residues. Germline assignment: CDR1 SNHLY and CDR2 FYNNEI. CDR3 sequence (DNA): TGTGCCAGCTGCCCGGCAGGGGGCTACGAGCAGTACTTC. Translation: CASCPAGGYEQYF. Full variable domain (remainder filled in from reference TRBV2 and TRBJ2-7): EPEVTQTPSHQVTQMGQEVILRCVPISNHLYFYWYRQILGQKVEFLVSFYNNEISEKSEIFDDQFSVERPDGSNFTLKIRSTKLEDSAMYFCASCPAGGYEQYFGPGTRLTVT.

The table lists this clonotype with many counts. This chain uses TRBV28 with TRBJ1-2, with 9 positions matching TRBD1. Germline trimming cut 4 bases from V and 4 bases from J; bases unmatched to any gene: 7. The CDR3 runs to 15 residues. The germline CDR1 and CDR2 sequences are MDHEN and SYDVKM. The CDR3 sequence is CASSSIGTGLYGYTF. The CDR3 nucleotides read TGTGCCAGCAGTTCCATCGGGACAGGGCTCTATGGCTACACCTTC.

In this sample, this clonotype turned up many times. The V gene is TRBV12-3 or TRBV12-4, the J gene TRBJ2-1, with TRBD2 matching 9 bases. This CDR3 has 14 residues. Trimming at V came to 3 bases and at J to 7 bases, leaving 4 bases not matched to a gene. The CDR3 nucleotides are TGTGCCAGCAGTTTTAGGAGCGGGGGGAATGAGCAGTTCTTC. Amino acids: CASSFRSGGNEQFF.

The rearrangement uses TRBV5-4 and TRBJ2-7; TRBD2 agrees at 9 bases. The CDR3 is 15 amino acids. The germline gives CDR1 SGHNT, CDR2 YYREEE (reference sequence). V was clipped by 4 bases and J by 3 bases; unmatched bases: 8. CDR3 residues: CASSLEASGVYEQYF. CDR3 nucleotide sequence: TGTGCCAGCAGCCTGGAGGCTAGCGGGGTCTACGAGCAGTACTTC.

This clonotype was observed a handful of times. This chain links TRBV5-5 with TRBJ2-3, with 11 bases identical to TRBD2. V was pared by 4 bases and J by 2 bases, with 12 bases of the junction left unmatched. The germline V gene encodes CDR1 SGHKS and CDR2 YYEKEE (reference sequence). This CDR3 has 18 amino acids. The CDR3 region has the DNA TGTGCCAGCAGCCCGGGAGGTAGCGGGAGGGCCTTCACAGATACGCAGTATTTT. It translates to CASSPGGSGRAFTDTQYF.

This clonotype was picked up many times. The rearrangement links TRBV2 to TRBJ2-2, with D possibly being TRBD1 (5 bases). This CDR3 is 13 amino acids long. V shed 8 bases and J shed 5 bases, with 12 bases lying between them. Germline V gene data show CDR1 as SNHLY and CDR2 as FYNNEI. CDR3 bases: TGTGCCAGCCAGGGCAGAACTACCGGGGAGCTGTTTTTT. Residues: CASQGRTTGELFF.

This clonotype was picked up one time. For the CDR3, the DNA is TGTGCCAGCACCCTAGCGGCTGGGGCCAACGTCCTGACTTTC. Translating it yields CASTLAAGANVLTF. The V call is TRBV12-3 or TRBV12-4, the J call TRBJ2-6, with 7 bases aligning to TRBD2. The CDR3 extends over 14 amino acids. The V gene end was trimmed by 7 bases and the J gene end by 2 bases; junction bases not matched to a gene: 2.

This clonotype was detected many times. Here the CDR3 reads CASSYSAGNTEAFF. The CDR3 nucleotides read TGTGCCAGCAGTTACTCAGCAGGGAACACTGAAGCTTTCTTT. This sequence joins TRBV6-5 and TRBJ1-1; D unclear. Germline V gives CDR1 MNHEY, CDR2 SVGAGI. The CDR3 totals 14 residues. V lost 0 bases and J lost 1, with 6 bases in between.

The table lists this clonotype with many counts. The chain carries TRBV7-9 and TRBJ2-1; D call uncertain. This CDR3 is built from 14 residues. Trimming took 5 bases from V and 5 from J, leaving 13 bases between them. The V gene's germline CDR1 is SEHNR and CDR2 FQNEAQ (reference sequence). The CDR3 reads CASSREESHNEQFF. CDR3 coding DNA: TGTGCCAGCAGCCGTGAAGAGAGCCACAATGAGCAGTTCTTC. Together with reference TRBV7-9 and TRBJ2-1, the CDR3 gives the full variable domain: DTGVSQNPRHKITKRGQNVTFRCDPISEHNRLYWYRQTLGQGPEFLTYFQNEAQLEKSRLLSDRFSAERPKGSFSTLEIQRTEQGDSAMYLCASSREESHNEQFFGPGTRLTVL.

This clonotype was counted many times. The V call is TRBV7-9, the J call TRBJ2-3, with 10 bases identical to TRBD1. Germline loops: CDR1 SEHNR, CDR2 FQNEAQ (reference sequence). The CDR3 loop spans 18 amino acids. V shed 4 bases, J shed 2 bases, and the junction held 12 bases outside the gene matches. CDR3 in amino acids: CASSSPPWGQGNTDTQYF. CDR3 sequence (DNA): TGTGCCAGCAGCTCTCCTCCCTGGGGACAGGGGAACACAGATACGCAGTATTTT. Filled out from reference TRBV7-9 and TRBJ2-3, the complete variable domain reads DTGVSQNPRHKITKRGQNVTFRCDPISEHNRLYWYRQTLGQGPEFLTYFQNEAQLEKSRLLSDRFSAERPKGSFSTLEIQRTEQGDSAMYLCASSSPPWGQGNTDTQYFGPGTRLTVL.

The chain is built from TRBV20-1 and TRBJ2-3; no definite D call. This CDR3 spans 13 amino acids. CDR1 DFQATT and CDR2 SNEGSKA come from the germline V gene (reference sequence). V dropped 1 base and J dropped 2 bases, with 7 bases sitting between them. The CDR3 DNA reads TGCAGTGCTAGAGGTGACATCACAGATACGCAGTATTTT. Translated: CSARGDITDTQYF.

This clonotype was counted ten times or more. The rearrangement uses TRBV7-9 and TRBJ2-3; 7 bases line up with TRBD2. With V trimmed by 1 base and J by 1 base, 11 bases remained unmatched. The germline V gene encodes CDR1 SEHNR and CDR2 FQNEAQ (reference sequence). The CDR3 is 18 amino acids. For the CDR3, the DNA is TGTGCCAGCAGCTTAGGGGAGGGAGCCCTGCCCCGCACAGATACGCAGTATTTT. Protein: CASSLGEGALPRTDTQYF.

In this sample, this clonotype turned up many times. The V gene is TRBV11-2, the J gene TRBJ2-1; possible D gene TRBD1, 6 bases. The CDR3 is 14 residues long. V lost 5 bases and J lost 3, with 11 bases in between. CDR1 and CDR2 (germline): SGHAT, FQNNGV. Here the CDR3 reads CASSEDRYYNEQFF. CDR3 sequence (DNA): TGTGCCAGCAGCGAGGACAGATACTACAATGAGCAGTTCTTC.

The chain joins TRBV11-2 to TRBJ1-5, with a tentative D call TRBD1 (6 bases). CDR3 length: 14 residues. V was shortened by 5 bases and J by 6 bases, with 14 bases between the two germline ends. Germline CDR1 and CDR2: SGHAT and FQNNGV. The CDR3 reads CASSPEGVGQPQHF. The CDR3 nucleotides read TGTGCCAGCAGCCCAGAGGGGGTGGGTCAGCCCCAGCATTTT.

This clonotype was found many times. The V and J genes are TRBV5-5 and TRBJ2-1, with a possible D match to TRBD2 (6 bases). Trimming pared 0 bases from V and 4 bases from J, leaving 14 bases between. The CDR3 is 16 amino acids. Germline CDR1 reads SGHKS; CDR2 reads YYEKEE (reference sequence). Here the CDR3 reads CASSLAGTPVYNEQFF. The CDR3 DNA is TGTGCCAGCAGCTTGGCCGGGACTCCCGTTTACAATGAGCAGTTCTTC.

This rearrangement joins TRBV10-1 to TRBJ2-1, with D possibly TRBD2 on 6 matching bases. This CDR3 comprises 16 residues. Germline V gene lookup returns CDR1 WNHNN and CDR2 SYGVQD (reference sequence). V was shortened by 0 bases and J by 7 bases, with 16 bases between the two germline ends. This CDR3 is CASSESLQTAGNEQFF. CDR3 sequence (DNA): TGCGCCAGCAGTGAGTCTTTACAGACTGCGGGGAATGAGCAGTTCTTC.

There are many counts of this clonotype. The rearrangement uses TRBV20-1 and TRBJ1-1; 7 bases line up with TRBD1. V lost 2 bases and J lost 0; bases outside the gene matches: 6. The germline V gene has CDR1 DFQATT and CDR2 SNEGSKA (reference sequence). The CDR3 is 15 amino acids. In DNA form, the CDR3 reads TGCAGTGCTAGAAAAGTGACAGGGATGAACACTGAAGCTTTCTTT. As protein: CSARKVTGMNTEAFF.